This TCR beta chain was profiled in a study of T cell responses to AZD1222 COVID-19 vaccine. Whole-study context: Doses given second, at about 4 or about 12 weeks, were pooled.

This clone turned up a few times. Its target is not known. Findings and limits, study-wide: Donor demographics were predominantly white British with a female majority; clonal diversity may be underestimated.

Here immunoSEQ multiplex PCR was the method, and the copy in TCRdb shows in-frame clones only, minus some. The sample has around 92,000 clones, more than 75% seen once. Trimming pared 6 bases from V and 2 bases from J, leaving 11 bases between. CDR3 size: 14 residues. Germline CDR1 reads MDHEN; CDR2 reads SYDVKM. V usage is TRBV28 and J usage is TRBJ1-5, with D possibly TRBD1 on 6 matching bases. This specimen consisted of peripheral blood, obtained on day 0 of AZD1222 vaccination. The clonotype was recovered from an adult in good health. CDR3 region: CASRTPGGNQPQHF. The CDR3 DNA reads TGTGCCAGCAGAACCCCAGGGGGCAATCAGCCCCAGCATTTT.